Sequencing of this TCR beta chain was carried out in a study of blood T cell repertoires in COVID-19. Study overall: PBMCs, B-cell-depleted T cells, or T cells provided the cDNA or gDNA that made up the material.

Per the original data handling: Reference gene primer amplification yielded estimated nucleated cell counts. Libraries were prepared by immunoSEQ multiplex PCR; TCRdb keeps only in-frame clonotypes and omits some of them. From that table come the V and J calls and clone size; the DNA was used to work out D and trimming. This table holds more than 150,000 clones, under 90% found once. The V and J ends lost 4 bases and 1 base respectively, with 11 bases between them. In germline, CDR1 is SGHDT, CDR2 YYEEEE. The CDR3 is made up of 14 amino acids. Sequenced sample: peripheral blood. The TCR originated in a man aged 25 to 40 with active or convalescent COVID-19. The chain employs TRBV5-6 and TRBJ1-1, with D perhaps matching TRBD1 (6 bases). This chain's CDR3 is CASSAPGQNTEAFF. As DNA, the CDR3 is TGTGCCAGCAGCGCCCCGGGACAGAACACTGAAGCTTTCTTT. The variable domain in full, completed from reference TRBV5-6 and TRBJ1-1, reads DAGVTQSPTHLIKTRGQQVTLRCSPKSGHDTVSWYQQALGQGPQFIFQYYEEEERQRGNFPDRFSGHQFPNYSSELNVNALLLGDSALYLCASSAPGQNTEAFFGQGTRLTVV.